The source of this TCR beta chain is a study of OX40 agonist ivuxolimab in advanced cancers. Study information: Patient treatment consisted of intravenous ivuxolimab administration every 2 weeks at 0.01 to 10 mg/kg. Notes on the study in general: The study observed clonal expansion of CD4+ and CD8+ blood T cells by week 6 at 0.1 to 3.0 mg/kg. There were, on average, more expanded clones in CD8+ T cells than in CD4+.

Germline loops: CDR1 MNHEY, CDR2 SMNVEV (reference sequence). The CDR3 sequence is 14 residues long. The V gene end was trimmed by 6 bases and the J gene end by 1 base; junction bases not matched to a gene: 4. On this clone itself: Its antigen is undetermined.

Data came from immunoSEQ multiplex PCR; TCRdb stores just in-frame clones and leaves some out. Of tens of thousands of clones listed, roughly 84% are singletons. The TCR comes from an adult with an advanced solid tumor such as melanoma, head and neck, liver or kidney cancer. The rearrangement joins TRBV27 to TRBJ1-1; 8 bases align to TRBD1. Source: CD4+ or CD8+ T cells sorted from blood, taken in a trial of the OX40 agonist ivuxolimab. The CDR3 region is CASRMDRENTEAFF. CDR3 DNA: TGTGCCAGCAGGATGGACAGGGAGAACACTGAAGCTTTCTTT.